Each of the 5 T cell receptor beta chains below was sequenced from the same sample in a study of cytomegalovirus exposure and HLA in healthy donors. Vbeta (60) and Jbeta (13) primers were used in the PCR. The table came from immunoSEQ multiplex PCR; TCRdb's copy has only in-frame clones and leaves some out. This sample has under 200,000 clones, with 65% to 85% found just once. The sequencing sample was made of PBMCs. These receptors all come from a man aged 55 to 69 in good health and CMV-seronegative.

The chain joins TRBV10-3 to TRBJ1-6; 8 bases fit TRBD1. The V gene end was trimmed by 7 bases and the J gene end by 5 bases; junction bases not matched to a gene: 7. The CDR3 length is 15 residues. CDR1 is ENHRY and CDR2 is SYGVKD in the germline V gene. The CDR3 nucleotides read TGTGCCATCAAAGGGGAGACAGGGGATAATTCACCCCTCCACTTT. Protein sequence: CAIKGETGDNSPLHF.

The chain recombines TRBV6-5 with TRBJ1-1; D is undetermined. The CDR3 has 15 amino acids. Germline V gene sequence: CDR1 MNHEY, CDR2 SVGAGI. The V gene lost 0 bases and the J gene lost 0 bases, with 8 bases spanning the gap. CDR3 residues: CASSYSSRLNTEAFF. The DNA for the CDR3 is TGTGCCAGCAGTTACTCCTCCCGGTTGAACACTGAAGCTTTCTTT.

The CDR3 nucleotides are TGCGCCAGCAACCCGGGACTAGCGGTTTCCTACGAGCAGTACTTC. Its translation is CASNPGLAVSYEQYF. The J gene is TRBJ2-7, the V gene TRBV10-2; TRBD2 agrees at 11 bases. The germline gives CDR1 WSHSY, CDR2 SAAADI. The CDR3 is 15 residues long. V shed 7 bases, J shed 1 base, and the junction held 6 bases outside the gene matches.

With regard to this clone: Germline is not matched at one junction end, which may reflect a read error. The chain is built from TRBV7-9 and TRBJ2-7; 14 bases are shared with TRBD2. The germline V gene has CDR1 SEHNR and CDR2 FQNEAQ (reference sequence). The CDR3 is 16 amino acids. CDR3 sequence: CSSSPWTSGRWDEQYF. Written as DNA, the CDR3 is TGTTCCAGCAGCCCGTGGACTAGCGGGAGGTGGGACGAGCAGTACTTC.

The V call is TRBV15, the J call TRBJ2-7; possible D gene TRBD1, 5 bases. CDR1 is LNHNV and CDR2 is YYDKDF in the germline V gene (reference sequence). The CDR3 sequence is 15 residues long. V dropped 1 base and J dropped 4 bases, with 14 bases sitting between them. The CDR3 loop reads CATSRGAKGSYEQYF. Here the CDR3 DNA reads TGTGCCACCAGCAGAGGGGCGAAGGGGTCGTACGAGCAGTACTTC.